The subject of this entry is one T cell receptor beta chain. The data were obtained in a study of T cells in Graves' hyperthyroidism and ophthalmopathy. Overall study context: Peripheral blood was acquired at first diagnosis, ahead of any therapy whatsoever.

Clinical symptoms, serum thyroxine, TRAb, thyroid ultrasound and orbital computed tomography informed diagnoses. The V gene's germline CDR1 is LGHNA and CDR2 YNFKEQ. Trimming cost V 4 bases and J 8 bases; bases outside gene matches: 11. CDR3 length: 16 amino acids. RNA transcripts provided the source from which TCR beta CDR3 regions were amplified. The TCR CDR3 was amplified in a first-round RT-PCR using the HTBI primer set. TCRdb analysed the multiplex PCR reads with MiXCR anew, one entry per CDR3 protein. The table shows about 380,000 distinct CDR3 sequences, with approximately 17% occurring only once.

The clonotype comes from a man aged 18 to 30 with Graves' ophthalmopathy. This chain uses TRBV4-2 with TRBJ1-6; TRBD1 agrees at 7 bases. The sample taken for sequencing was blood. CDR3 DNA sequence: TGTGCCAGCAGCCTTACGGGACAGCCCGGGGATTCACCCCTCCACTTT. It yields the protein CASSLTGQPGDSPLHF.